This entry lists 32 T cell receptor beta chains sequenced from one sample in a study of T-cell reconstitution after alpha-beta-depleted transplantation in children. Using unique molecular identifiers, the investigators prepared the TCRbeta library. TCRdb ran MiXCR on the PCR reads and lists one entry per CDR3 protein. Here the sample spans approximately 1,000,000 distinct CDR3 sequences, roughly 29% being singletons. Sequences were derived from PBMCs, mostly from graft donor cells, sampled 360 days after TCRalphabeta/CD19-depleted stem cell transplant. These receptor sequences come from a boy in the first two years of life who had a stem cell transplant for SCID, so the T cells may come from the graft donor.

This clonotype was recorded once. This chain links TRBV11-2 with TRBJ2-1; 7 bases agree with TRBD2. J was trimmed by 1 base and V by 6 bases; bases with no gene match: 3. Germline V gene data show CDR1 as SGHAT and CDR2 as FQNNGV. The CDR3 runs 14 residues. This CDR3 reads CASRGGVSYNEQFF. In DNA, the CDR3 is TGTGCCAGCAGGGGGGGGGTATCCTACAATGAGCAGTTCTTC.

The table lists this clonotype with a few counts. The V and J genes are TRBV20-1 and TRBJ1-3, with a weak D call TRBD1 (5 bases). V shed 3 bases and J shed 0 bases, with 9 bases lying between them. This CDR3 spans 14 amino acids. CDR1 is DFQATT, CDR2 SNEGSKA, per germline (reference sequence). DNA of the CDR3: TGCAGTGCTAGGTCGGGACTCTCTGGAAACACCATATATTTT. Translating gives CSARSGLSGNTIYF.

This clonotype was counted between two and nine times. The chain recombines TRBV12-3 or TRBV12-4 with TRBJ2-1, with 9 nucleotides matching TRBD2. The CDR3 is 14 residues long. Unmatched junction bases numbered 10, after V lost 6 bases and J lost 10 bases. CDR3 nucleotides: TGTGCCAGCAGCTATGGGACTAGCCAAGGGGAGCAGTTCTTC. Residues: CASSYGTSQGEQFF.

This clonotype appeared many times. The CDR3 DNA sequence: TGTGCCACCAGTGATTCAGTAGTTGAGCAGTTCTTC. It encodes CATSDSVVEQFF. The chain is built from TRBV24-1 and TRBJ2-1, with unresolved D. Germline V gives CDR1 KGHDR, CDR2 SFDVKD. Deletions cut 2 bases from V and 9 bases from J, with 7 bases between. This CDR3 comprises 12 residues.

This rearrangement joins TRBV20-1 to TRBJ1-5; D possibly corresponds to TRBD1 (6 bases). The CDR3 length is 13 residues. Germline assignment: CDR1 DFQATT and CDR2 SNEGSKA (reference sequence). Between the trimmed V and J ends, which lost 6 bases and 2 bases, there was a span of 11 bases. The CDR3 region has the DNA TGCAGTGCCCAAGGGGGAGGCAATCAGCCCCAGCATTTT. Its translation: CSAQGGGNQPQHF.

The chain has TRBV11-2 and TRBJ1-4; tentatively, D is TRBD1 (5 bases). The length of the CDR3 is 15 residues. V lost 1 base, J lost 7 bases, and 13 bases lay in between. CDR1 is SGHAT and CDR2 is FQNNGV in the germline V gene. CDR3 loop: CASSLGDMRGEKLFF. The CDR3 nucleotides are TGTGCCAGCAGCTTAGGTGACATGAGGGGTGAAAAACTGTTTTTT. Together with reference TRBV11-2 and TRBJ1-4, the CDR3 gives the full variable domain: EAGVAQSPRYKIIEKRQSVAFWCNPISGHATLYWYQQILGQGPKLLIQFQNNGVVDDSQLPKDRFSAERLKGVDSTLKIQPAKLEDSAVYLCASSLGDMRGEKLFFGSGTQLSVL.

In its sample, this clonotype was seen a few times. V usage is TRBV5-1 and J usage is TRBJ2-6; TRBD1 matches 8 bases. The V gene end was trimmed by 3 bases and the J gene end by 0 bases; junction bases not matched to a gene: 11. Germline assignment: CDR1 SGHRS and CDR2 YFSETQ. The CDR3 is 19 amino acids. The CDR3 is CASSSKPGQAVSGANVLTF. DNA of the CDR3: TGCGCCAGCAGCTCTAAACCGGGACAGGCGGTCTCTGGGGCCAACGTCCTGACTTTC.

The chain joins TRBV28 to TRBJ2-5, with D possibly TRBD1 on 6 matching bases. Germline CDR1 reads MDHEN; CDR2 reads SYDVKM. This CDR3 spans 14 amino acids. V was pared by 0 bases and J by 5 bases, with 10 bases between. CDR3 loop: CASSLWGAPETQYF. Here the CDR3 DNA reads TGTGCCAGCAGTTTATGGGGGGCGCCGGAGACCCAGTACTTC.

The chain is built from TRBV20-1 and TRBJ2-7; D remains unclear. The CDR3 covers 14 residues. V shed 5 bases and J shed 2 bases, with 16 bases lying between them. Germline lookup yields CDR1 DFQATT and CDR2 SNEGSKA (reference sequence). The chain's CDR3 is CSAPRFAGPYEQYF. CDR3 nucleotides: TGCAGTGCTCCCCGATTCGCCGGGCCCTACGAGCAGTACTTC.

This clonotype was counted a few times. V and J are TRBV12-3 or TRBV12-4 and TRBJ2-1; D may be TRBD2 (6 bases). Trimming took 5 bases from V and 8 from J, leaving 19 bases between them. The CDR3 loop spans 15 amino acids. The CDR3: CASSPPWGVEYEQFF. The CDR3 DNA reads as TGTGCCAGCAGTCCGCCCTGGGGGGTAGAGTATGAGCAGTTCTTC.

The chain links TRBV3-1 to TRBJ2-5; D gene unclear. The V gene lost 7 bases and the J gene lost 5 bases, with 17 bases spanning the gap. CDR1 and CDR2 from the germline V gene are LGHDT and YNNKEL (reference sequence). The CDR3 covers 14 residues. CDR3 bases: TGTGCCAGCACCGCGTCCGGTTTGCAGGAGACCCAGTACTTC. Amino acids: CASTASGLQETQYF.

This sequence joins TRBV10-3 and TRBJ1-1; no clear D gene. Germline V gene lookup returns CDR1 ENHRY and CDR2 SYGVKD. Deletions cut 6 bases from V and 7 bases from J, with 9 bases between. The length of the CDR3 is 11 residues. The CDR3 spells CAIRSSGEAFF. The DNA of the CDR3 is TGTGCCATCAGGAGCTCGGGTGAAGCTTTCTTT.

The chain combines TRBV29-1 with TRBJ1-4, with unresolved D. With 8 bases removed from V and 0 bases from J, the gap between germline ends came to 7 bases. This CDR3 spans 12 amino acids. Germline loops: CDR1 SQVTM, CDR2 ANQGSEA. The CDR3 loop reads CSFRATNEKLFF. The CDR3 DNA reads as TGCAGCTTTAGAGCAACTAATGAAAAACTGTTTTTT. The whole variable domain, filled in from reference TRBV29-1 and TRBJ1-4, reads SAVISQKPSRDICQRGTSLTIQCQVDSQVTMMFWYRQQPGQSLTLIATANQGSEATYESGFVIDKFPISRPNLTFSTLTVSNMSPEDSSIYLCSFRATNEKLFFGSGTQLSVL.

The chain couples TRBV18 to TRBJ2-5; no clear D gene. CDR3 length: 13 amino acids. In germline, CDR1 is KGHSH, CDR2 LQKENI. V was cut by 2 bases and J by 4 bases, with 8 bases left in between. DNA for the CDR3: TGTGCCAGCTCACCAATACAACCAGAGACCCAGTACTTC. It translates to CASSPIQPETQYF.

V is TRBV7-2 and J is TRBJ2-1; tentatively, D is TRBD2 (6 bases). CDR3 length: 13 amino acids. Trimming left V 1 base short and J 8 bases short, with 9 bases between. Germline lookup yields CDR1 SGHTA and CDR2 FQGNSA. The CDR3 nucleotides read TGTGCCAGCAGCTTAGTCCCGGGGGATGAGCAGTTCTTC. This gives the protein CASSLVPGDEQFF.

This clonotype was seen only a few times. The chain combines TRBV28 with TRBJ2-1; the D is unclear. The germline V gene has CDR1 MDHEN and CDR2 SYDVKM. Trimming removed 1 base at V and 6 bases at J, with 4 bases between. The CDR3 extends over 12 amino acids. CDR3 region: CASSLFANEQFF. As DNA, the CDR3 is TGTGCCAGCAGTTTATTTGCCAATGAGCAGTTCTTC.

This clonotype came up many times. The chain recombines TRBV12-3 or TRBV12-4 with TRBJ2-2; tentatively, D is TRBD1 (6 bases). Deletions cut 5 bases from V and 4 bases from J, with 11 bases between. The CDR3 is 14 amino acids. The CDR3 protein is CASSPTGTTGELFF. The CDR3, as DNA: TGTGCCAGCAGTCCAACAGGGACCACCGGGGAGCTGTTTTTT.

The V gene is TRBV5-6, the J gene TRBJ2-3; 14 nucleotides line up with TRBD2. Per germline, CDR1 SGHDT and CDR2 YYEEEE. CDR3 length equals 17 residues. V shed 4 bases, J shed 5 bases, and the junction held 9 bases outside the gene matches. Here the CDR3 DNA reads TGTGCCAGCAGCCAGGATAGCGGACTAGCGGGGGGAGATACGCAGTATTTT. Amino acids: CASSQDSGLAGGDTQYF.

The chain couples TRBV2 to TRBJ2-4; 9 bases are shared with TRBD2. Germline assignment: CDR1 SNHLY and CDR2 FYNNEI. Trimming at V came to 4 bases and at J to 0 bases, leaving 7 bases not matched to a gene. The CDR3 is made up of 17 amino acids. CDR3 residues: CASSGTSVLLAKNIQYF. Written as DNA, the CDR3 is TGTGCCAGCAGTGGGACTAGCGTACTTTTAGCCAAAAACATTCAGTACTTC.

This clonotype was counted ten times or more. The chain recombines TRBV20-1 with TRBJ2-2; D unresolved. This CDR3 spans 15 amino acids. Trimming pared 1 base from V and 6 bases from J, leaving 15 bases between. Germline CDR1 is DFQATT and CDR2 is SNEGSKA (reference sequence). The CDR3 DNA is TGCAGTGCTAGAGGCCCCGAAACCCGGCCCGGGGAGCTGTTTTTT. It yields the protein CSARGPETRPGELFF.

In this sample, this clonotype turned up a few times. The gene calls are TRBV4-3 and TRBJ2-7; the match to TRBD2 covers 10 bases. The CDR3 sequence is 17 residues long. After removal of 3 bases from V and 3 bases from J, the junction contained 11 bases not matched to a gene. Germline V gene lookup returns CDR1 LGHNA and CDR2 YSLEER. The CDR3 sequence: CASSQTVSSGGDYEQYF. DNA for the CDR3: TGCGCCAGCAGCCAGACGGTCTCTAGCGGGGGAGACTACGAGCAGTACTTC.

This clonotype has just one count. A clone one base away is much larger, so this may be a read error. J is TRBJ2-7 and V is TRBV25-1; D not resolved. The length of the CDR3 is 12 residues. Germline V gene lookup returns CDR1 MGHDK and CDR2 SYGVNS. Trimming pared 1 base from V and 3 bases from J, leaving 4 bases between. CDR3 sequence: CASSESVYEQYF. For the CDR3, the DNA is TGTGCCAGCAGTGAATCAGTCTACGAGCAGTACTTC.

In this sample, this clonotype turned up a few times. This rearrangement joins TRBV29-1 to TRBJ2-3; D is perhaps TRBD2 (6 bases). From germline, CDR1 is SQVTM and CDR2 ANQGSEA. The V end was cut by 4 bases, the J end by 0 bases, with 11 bases between. The CDR3 has 14 amino acids. CDR3: CSVVRGMSTDTQYF. In nucleotides, the CDR3 is TGCAGCGTTGTTCGGGGGATGAGCACAGATACGCAGTATTTT.

This clonotype has just a few counts. J is TRBJ2-1 and V is TRBV15; 10 positions agree with TRBD2. The V gene's germline CDR1 is LNHNV and CDR2 YYDKDF (reference sequence). Trimming cost V 0 bases and J 5 bases; bases outside gene matches: 4. CDR3 length: 16 residues. The CDR3 sequence: CATSRDRTSGDNEQFF. The CDR3, as DNA: TGTGCCACCAGCAGAGATCGCACTAGCGGGGACAATGAGCAGTTCTTC.

V usage is TRBV29-1 and J usage is TRBJ2-3; 11 bases are shared with TRBD2. V shed 4 bases, J shed 13 bases, and the junction held 4 bases outside the gene matches. Germline assignment: CDR1 SQVTM and CDR2 ANQGSEA. This CDR3 has 11 residues. The CDR3 reads CSVAASGGKYF. The CDR3 bases are TGCAGCGTTGCCGCTAGCGGGGGGAAGTATTTT.

CDR3 sequence: CSARASGTPSSYEQYF. CDR3 nucleotides: TGCAGTGCTAGAGCCAGCGGGACTCCTAGCTCCTACGAGCAGTACTTC. V gene TRBV20-1 combines with J gene TRBJ2-7; TRBD2 matches at 7 bases. The ends lost 1 base at V and 0 bases at J; junction bases unmatched: 9. CDR1 and CDR2 from the germline V gene are DFQATT and SNEGSKA (reference sequence). The CDR3 consists of 16 residues.

There are many counts of this clonotype. J is TRBJ2-1 and V is TRBV12-3 or TRBV12-4; D is possibly TRBD1 (5 bases). There are 14 residues in the CDR3. V lost 5 bases and J 5 bases, leaving 13 bases between the germline ends. Written as DNA, the CDR3 is TGTGCCAGCAGTCCCTGGACACCAAACAATGAGCAGTTCTTC. Amino acid sequence: CASSPWTPNNEQFF.

The table lists this clonotype with a few counts. V is TRBV12-3 or TRBV12-4 and J is TRBJ2-1, with 7 bases that match TRBD1. J lost 7 bases, V lost 6 bases, and 12 bases had no gene match. The CDR3 consists of 15 residues. The CDR3 here is CASRPDRVGKNEQFF. The CDR3, as DNA: TGTGCCAGCAGACCTGACAGGGTTGGAAAAAATGAGCAGTTCTTC.

V usage is TRBV29-1 and J usage is TRBJ2-4; a possible D gene is TRBD1 (6 bases). The CDR3 runs 14 residues. The germline V and J ends were trimmed by 7 bases and 8 bases, with 21 bases remaining between them. Looked up from germline, CDR1 is SQVTM and CDR2 is ANQGSEA. The CDR3 protein is CSGQIPDSQDIQYF. In DNA form, the CDR3 reads TGCAGCGGACAAATTCCGGACAGCCAGGACATTCAGTACTTC.

This clonotype was counted between two and nine times. The chain is built from TRBV5-1 and TRBJ1-1; D call uncertain. This CDR3 region has 14 residues. Trimming left V 0 bases short and J 1 base short, with 7 bases between. Germline V gene lookup returns CDR1 SGHRS and CDR2 YFSETQ. The DNA for the CDR3 is TGCGCCAGCAGCTTGGATTCGGCGAACACTGAAGCTTTCTTT. This translates into CASSLDSANTEAFF. The full variable domain, in which reference TRBV5-1 and TRBJ1-1 provide the parts outside the CDR3, is KAGVTQTPRYLIKTRGQQVTLSCSPISGHRSVSWYQQTPGQGLQFLFEYFSETQRNKGNFPGRFSGRQFSNSRSEMNVSTLELGDSALYLCASSLDSANTEAFFGQGTRLTVV.

In DNA, the CDR3 is TGTGCCAGCAGCTCAAGGGGCAGTGCTAGCACAGATACGCAGTATTTT. Protein sequence: CASSSRGSASTDTQYF. The V and J genes are TRBV7-3 and TRBJ2-3; weak D call: TRBD1 (5 bases). Per germline, CDR1 SGHTA and CDR2 FQGTGA. V lost 4 bases and J lost 0, with 14 bases in between. This CDR3 region has 16 residues.

The chain carries TRBV6-1 and TRBJ2-1; 7 positions match TRBD2. The CDR3 extends over 16 amino acids. CDR1 and CDR2 from the germline V gene are MNHNS and SASEGT. J gave up 10 bases and V 7 bases, and 19 bases lay outside the gene matches. CDR3 region: CASMRTGGLNVREQFF. In nucleotides, the CDR3 is TGTGCCAGCATGAGAACGGGGGGACTCAATGTCAGAGAGCAGTTCTTC.